Listed here is a single TCR beta chain. Its cognate antigen is unknown. This record belongs to a study of Ad26.COV2.S vaccination and SARS-CoV-2 variants. Study context: The study gave Ad26.COV2.S intramuscularly, once or twice 56 days apart. Study-level points and caveats: Vaccinated and placebo-treated recipients had similar non-spike TCR breadth.

There are 12 residues in the CDR3. Trimming cost V 8 bases and J 6 bases; bases outside gene matches: 4. Germline-derived CDR1 and CDR2 are MNHEY and SVGAGI. Indicated treatment: roughly 20 received Ad26.COV2.S at low or high dose, single or two shots; about five received placebo; per-sample allocation not given. Day 63 after the first vaccine or placebo injection was the time point for sampling. An Ad26 vector expressing Wuhan-strain SARS-CoV-2 spike constituted the vaccine. Measured with immunoSEQ multiplex PCR; TCRdb has only the in-frame clones, and not every one. The table lists a few hundred thousand clones, around nine tenths of them singletons.

The sample here was peripheral blood, taken in a trial of Ad26.COV2.S vaccine versus placebo. V is TRBV6-5 and J is TRBJ1-2; the match to TRBD1 covers 9 bases. The sequence came from a person between 18 and 59 years old who received the Ad26.COV2.S COVID-19 vaccine or a placebo. The CDR3 spells CASRTGEDGYTF. CDR3 bases: TGTGCCAGCCGGACAGGGGAAGATGGCTACACCTTC.